Presented here are 28 T cell receptor beta chains from one specimen sequenced in a study of T cell responses to AZD1222 COVID-19 vaccine. Sequencing was performed with immunoSEQ multiplex PCR; in TCRdb, only in-frame clones are kept and a portion is missing. Of about 160,000 clones in the sample, about 92% were seen once. Sequencing was performed on peripheral blood, taken 28 days after the second AZD1222 dose. The receptors were sampled from an adult who received the AZD1222 COVID-19 vaccine.

The chain recombines TRBV2 with TRBJ2-7; D remains unclear. Germline V gene data show CDR1 as SNHLY and CDR2 as FYNNEI. CDR3 length equals 11 residues. V lost 6 bases and J lost 1, with 4 bases in between. CDR3 sequence reads: CASSGSYEQYF. As DNA, the CDR3 is TGTGCCAGCAGCGGATCCTACGAGCAGTACTTC.

V gene TRBV2 combines with J gene TRBJ1-2; no reliable D call. This CDR3 spans 13 amino acids. Germline CDR1 and CDR2: SNHLY and FYNNEI. Trimming shortened V by 3 bases and J by 8 bases, and 13 bases separated the two germline ends. In DNA, the CDR3 is TGTGCCAGCAGTGAGGGTCCACAGCGGGGCTACACCTTC. Its translation is CASSEGPQRGYTF.

This rearrangement joins TRBV7-3 to TRBJ2-5, with D tentatively TRBD1 (6 bases). This CDR3 has 14 residues. V lost 5 bases and J 1 base, leaving 11 bases between the germline ends. CDR1 is SGHTA and CDR2 is FQGTGA in the germline V gene. The CDR3, as DNA: TGTGCCAGCAGCCCAGGGGATTTCCAAGAGACCCAGTACTTC. This translates into CASSPGDFQETQYF.

The chain uses TRBV6-5 and TRBJ2-1; TRBD1 agrees at 9 bases. J was trimmed by 5 bases and V by 5 bases; bases with no gene match: 7. The CDR3 contains 15 residues. Germline CDR1 reads MNHEY; CDR2 reads SVGAGI. The CDR3 region is CASSRGQGGNNEQFF. The CDR3 DNA follows: TGTGCCAGCAGTCGGGGACAGGGAGGCAACAATGAGCAGTTCTTC.

Written as DNA, the CDR3 is TGTGCCAGCAGTACGGGACTAGCGGACACAGATACGCAGTATTTT. This codes for CASSTGLADTDTQYF. This chain connects TRBV6-5 to TRBJ2-3; 11 bases are shared with TRBD2. With 5 bases clipped from V and 2 bases from J, the junction kept 3 bases outside the gene matches. CDR3 length: 15 amino acids. Germline lookup yields CDR1 MNHEY and CDR2 SVGAGI.

The gene calls are TRBV7-2 and TRBJ2-1; 9 bases align to TRBD2. CDR1 is SGHTA and CDR2 is FQGNSA in the germline V gene. The J segment lost 7 bases and the V segment lost 1 base, leaving 11 bases of the junction unmatched. The CDR3 extends over 17 amino acids. The CDR3 DNA reads TGTGCCAGCAGCTTAGTCGGGGCGGGAGGGCCTTTTAATGAGCAGTTCTTC. Amino acid sequence: CASSLVGAGGPFNEQFF. The full variable domain, its missing parts supplied by reference TRBV7-2 and TRBJ2-1, is GAGVSQSPSNKVTEKGKDVELRCDPISGHTALYWYRQSLGQGLEFLIYFQGNSAPDKSGLPSDRFSAERTGGSVSTLTIQRTQQEDSAVYLCASSLVGAGGPFNEQFFGPGTRLTVL.

The J gene is TRBJ2-7, the V gene TRBV30, with D perhaps matching TRBD2 (5 bases). Germline loops: CDR1 GTSNPN, CDR2 SVGIG (reference sequence). The CDR3 runs to 14 residues. V shed 0 bases and J shed 5 bases, with 14 bases lying between them. This chain's CDR3 is CAWSVPFLAHEQYF. CDR3 nucleotide sequence: TGTGCCTGGAGTGTACCCTTCCTAGCCCACGAGCAGTACTTC.

The V gene is TRBV24-1, the J gene TRBJ2-5, with no clear D. The CDR3 extends over 15 amino acids. V gave up 2 bases and J gave up 1 base, with 10 bases separating them. Germline lookup yields CDR1 KGHDR and CDR2 SFDVKD. The CDR3 sequence: CATSDSHSLQETQYF. CDR3 sequence (DNA): TGTGCCACCAGTGATTCCCACAGCCTCCAAGAGACCCAGTACTTC.

This clone came up once. The chain uses TRBV28 and TRBJ2-3; TRBD2 is a possible D gene (6 bases). V lost 6 bases and J lost 0, with 16 bases in between. The CDR3 extends over 16 amino acids. Germline CDR1 MDHEN, CDR2 SYDVKM. The CDR3 protein is CASSVPSAQSTDTQYF. The CDR3 DNA reads TGTGCCAGCAGCGTCCCTAGCGCCCAAAGCACAGATACGCAGTATTTT.

V is TRBV3-1 (or the pseudogene TRBV3-2) and J is TRBJ1-2; D is unresolved. The CDR3 length is 12 residues. V dropped 0 bases and J dropped 7 bases, with 6 bases sitting between them. Germline V gene lookup returns CDR1 LGHDT and CDR2 YNNKEL (reference sequence). CDR3 residues: CASSQDLTGYTF. The CDR3 bases are TGTGCCAGCAGCCAAGATCTTACTGGCTACACCTTC.

The CDR3 region is CASSLVQGASEQYF. CDR3 DNA sequence: TGTGCCAGCAGCTTAGTGCAGGGGGCCTCGGAGCAGTACTTC. The chain carries TRBV7-9 and TRBJ2-7; 8 bases match TRBD1. V was pared by 1 base and J by 7 bases, with 6 bases of the junction left unmatched. Germline values: CDR1 SEHNR, CDR2 FQNEAQ (reference sequence). The CDR3 length is 14 residues.

As DNA, the CDR3 is TGCGCCAGCAGCCGGAAGACAGGGGGCACTGAAGCTTTCTTT. Translated: CASSRKTGGTEAFF. V and J are TRBV4-3 and TRBJ1-1; the match to TRBD1 covers 9 bases. The J segment lost 4 bases and the V segment lost 4 bases, leaving 4 bases of the junction unmatched. The CDR3 is 14 residues long. From germline, CDR1 is LGHNA and CDR2 YSLEER.

For the CDR3, the DNA is TGTGCTAGTGGTTTGGGGACCGGGACAGGGGTAACCTACGAGCAGTACTTC. Translation: CASGLGTGTGVTYEQYF. This chain connects TRBV12-5 to TRBJ2-7, with TRBD1 matching 10 bases. V gave up 1 base and J gave up 2 bases; unmatched junction bases: 8. Germline V gives CDR1 LGHNT, CDR2 FRNRAP. CDR3 length: 17 amino acids. The full variable domain, rest sourced from reference TRBV12-5 and TRBJ2-7, is DARVTQTPRHKVTEMGQEVTMRCQPILGHNTVFWYRQTMMQGLELLAYFRNRAPLDDSGMPKDRFSAEMPDATLATLKIQPSEPRDSAVYFCASGLGTGTGVTYEQYFGPGTRLTVT.

Worth noting for this clone: In the same sample, other DNA sequences code for this CDR3. The chain recombines TRBV15 with TRBJ2-5, with TRBD1 as a possible D gene (5 bases). This CDR3 is built from 14 residues. The germline V and J ends were trimmed by 0 bases and 2 bases, with 7 bases remaining between them. Germline V CDR1 and CDR2: LNHNV, YYDKDF (reference sequence). The CDR3 protein is CATSRDQGQETQYF. The CDR3 nucleotides read TGTGCCACCAGCAGAGATCAGGGTCAAGAGACCCAGTACTTC.

The chain recombines TRBV7-2 with TRBJ2-1; TRBD1 or TRBD2 may be the D gene (6 bases each). Germline V lookup: CDR1 SGHTA, CDR2 FQGNSA. This CDR3 has 18 residues. The germline V and J ends were trimmed by 2 bases and 4 bases, with 21 bases remaining between them. The CDR3 sequence is CASSLHIRGGGSYNEQFF. CDR3 coding DNA: TGTGCCAGCAGCTTACATATCAGGGGAGGCGGCTCTTACAATGAGCAGTTCTTC.

This chain connects TRBV5-4 to TRBJ1-2, with D possibly TRBD1 on 6 matching bases. CDR1 is SGHNT and CDR2 is YYREEE in the germline V gene (reference sequence). This CDR3 contains 13 residues. Trimming pared 0 bases from V and 6 bases from J, leaving 9 bases between. The CDR3 DNA reads TGTGCCAGCAGCTTGGGGGACACGAATGGCTACACCTTC. Translation gives CASSLGDTNGYTF.

The chain joins TRBV25-1 to TRBJ2-2, with TRBD1 identical over 10 bases. V trimming: 3 bases; J trimming: 5 bases; junction bases outside the gene matches: 12. Per the germline V gene, CDR1 is MGHDK and CDR2 is SYGVNS. This CDR3 is built from 18 residues. The CDR3 sequence is CASSDQGTGALSTGELFF. CDR3 nucleotides: TGTGCCAGCAGTGACCAAGGGACAGGGGCCTTATCAACCGGGGAGCTGTTTTTT.

The chain is built from TRBV7-9 and TRBJ1-1; D remains ambiguous. The CDR3 length is 11 residues. V lost 5 bases, J lost 2 bases, and 3 bases lay in between. The germline CDR1 and CDR2 sequences are SEHNR and FQNEAQ (reference sequence). Here the CDR3 reads CASSRNTEAFF. For the CDR3, the DNA is TGTGCCAGCAGCCGTAACACTGAAGCTTTCTTT.

The chain has TRBV19 and TRBJ1-2, with D possibly being TRBD1 (5 bases). The CDR3 has 12 amino acids. With 7 bases removed from V and 8 bases from J, the gap between germline ends came to 14 bases. Germline V gene sequence: CDR1 LNHDA, CDR2 SQIVND (reference sequence). The CDR3 protein is CASNWGLRGYTF. CDR3 sequence (DNA): TGTGCCAGTAATTGGGGGTTACGCGGCTACACCTTC.

The rearrangement uses TRBV19 and TRBJ2-7, with a tentative D call TRBD1 (5 bases). The length of the CDR3 is 16 residues. V was shortened by 3 bases and J by 0 bases, with 15 bases between the two germline ends. CDR1 is LNHDA and CDR2 is SQIVND in the germline V gene (reference sequence). The CDR3 region is CASSIAADTSSYEQYF. CDR3 nucleotide sequence: TGTGCCAGTAGTATCGCTGCGGACACGAGCTCCTACGAGCAGTACTTC.

This rearrangement joins TRBV5-1 to TRBJ2-2; TRBD2 might be the D (5 bases). Germline V gene lookup returns CDR1 SGHRS and CDR2 YFSETQ. CDR3 size: 13 residues. Deletions cut 4 bases from V and 7 bases from J, with 11 bases between. The CDR3: CASSTLGGGELFF. In DNA, the CDR3 is TGCGCCAGCAGCACGCTAGGAGGCGGGGAGCTGTTTTTT.

The chain couples TRBV7-9 to TRBJ1-2; D gene unclear. V gave up 1 base and J gave up 2 bases, with 11 bases separating them. CDR1 SEHNR and CDR2 FQNEAQ come from the germline V gene (reference sequence). This CDR3 comprises 15 residues. The CDR3 region is CASSLDPGGNYGYTF. CDR3 in DNA: TGTGCCAGCAGCTTAGATCCCGGAGGCAACTATGGCTACACCTTC.

The gene calls are TRBV19 and TRBJ1-2; TRBD1 is a possible D gene (5 bases). The germline V and J ends were trimmed by 6 bases and 4 bases, with 15 bases remaining between them. Looked up from germline, CDR1 is LNHDA and CDR2 is SQIVND (reference sequence). This CDR3 comprises 14 residues. The CDR3 DNA reads TGTGCCAGTAGAGAGCCCCCAGGGCTCTATGGCTACACCTTC. This codes for CASREPPGLYGYTF.

The rearrangement links TRBV5-1 to TRBJ1-5; no clear D gene. The CDR3 covers 14 residues. CDR1 is SGHRS, CDR2 YFSETQ, per germline. Trimming took off 3 bases at V and 2 bases at J, with 9 bases between the two ends. The CDR3 DNA follows: TGCGCCAGCAGCTCAGTGGGAGGCAATCAGCCCCAGCATTTT. Translating it yields CASSSVGGNQPQHF. Looking up the rest from reference TRBV5-1 and TRBJ1-5 gives the full variable domain: KAGVTQTPRYLIKTRGQQVTLSCSPISGHRSVSWYQQTPGQGLQFLFEYFSETQRNKGNFPGRFSGRQFSNSRSEMNVSTLELGDSALYLCASSSVGGNQPQHFGDGTRLSIL.

The rearrangement joins TRBV30 to TRBJ2-7; D remains unclear. Per the germline V gene, CDR1 is GTSNPN and CDR2 is SVGIG (reference sequence). This CDR3 has 11 residues. V lost 1 base and J 9 bases, leaving 10 bases between the germline ends. CDR3 amino acids: CAWSAGVLQYF. CDR3 in DNA: TGTGCCTGGAGTGCGGGCGTTCTGCAGTACTTC.

This chain connects TRBV3-1 (or the pseudogene TRBV3-2) to TRBJ1-2; D unclear. The CDR3 is made up of 14 amino acids. Between the trimmed V and J ends, which lost 1 base and 3 bases, there was a span of 9 bases. Germline CDR1 and CDR2: LGHDT and YNNKEL (reference sequence). The CDR3 DNA sequence: TGTGCCAGCAGCCAAGGAGGACGAGACTATGGCTACACCTTC. This codes for CASSQGGRDYGYTF.

The chain uses TRBV7-9 and TRBJ1-4; D is perhaps TRBD1 (5 bases). The V and J ends lost 4 bases and 3 bases respectively, with 15 bases between them. The CDR3 has 16 residues. Germline CDR1 is SEHNR and CDR2 is FQNEAQ (reference sequence). The CDR3 nucleotides read TGTGCCAGCAGCTCCGACAGCGCCCGAGCTAATGAAAAACTGTTTTTT. The encoded protein is CASSSDSARANEKLFF.

This chain uses TRBV28 with TRBJ1-2; 7 bases map to TRBD1. Germline assignment: CDR1 MDHEN and CDR2 SYDVKM. CDR3 length: 16 amino acids. After removal of 3 bases from V and 0 bases from J, the junction contained 7 bases not matched to a gene. The CDR3 coding sequence is TGTGCCAGCAGTTTGGGGGGACAGATACCTAACTATGGCTACACCTTC. It translates to CASSLGGQIPNYGYTF.